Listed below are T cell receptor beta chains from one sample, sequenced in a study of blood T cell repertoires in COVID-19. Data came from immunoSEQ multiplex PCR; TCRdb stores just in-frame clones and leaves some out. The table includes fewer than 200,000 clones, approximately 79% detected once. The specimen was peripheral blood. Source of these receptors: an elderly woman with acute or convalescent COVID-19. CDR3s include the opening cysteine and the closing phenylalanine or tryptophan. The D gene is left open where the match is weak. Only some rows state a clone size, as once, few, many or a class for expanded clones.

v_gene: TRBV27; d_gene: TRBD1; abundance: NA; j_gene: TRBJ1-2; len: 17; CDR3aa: CASSLRGQGSPNYGYTF; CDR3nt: TGTGCCAGCAGTTTACGGGGACAGGGGTCCCCCAACTATGGCTACACCTTC
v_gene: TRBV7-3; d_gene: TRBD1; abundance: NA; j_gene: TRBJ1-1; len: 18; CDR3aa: CASSLRAGTGLLNTEAFF; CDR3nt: TGTGCCAGCAGCTTAAGGGCCGGGACAGGGCTCCTGAACACTGAAGCTTTCTTT
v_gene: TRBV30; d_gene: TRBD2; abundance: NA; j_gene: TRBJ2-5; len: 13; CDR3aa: CAWSRLAEETQYF; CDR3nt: TGTGCCTGGAGTCGGCTAGCGGAGGAGACCCAGTACTTC
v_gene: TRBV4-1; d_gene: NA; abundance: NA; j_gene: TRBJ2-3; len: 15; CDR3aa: CASSQRSSHTDTQYF; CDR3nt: TGCGCCAGCAGCCAACGAAGTAGCCACACAGATACGCAGTATTTT
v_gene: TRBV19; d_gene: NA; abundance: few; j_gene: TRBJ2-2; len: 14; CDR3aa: CASSIALTTGELFF; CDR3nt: TGTGCCAGTAGTATAGCCCTGACAACCGGGGAGCTGTTTTTT
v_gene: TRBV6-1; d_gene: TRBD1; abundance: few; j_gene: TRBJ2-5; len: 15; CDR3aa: CASSEWTGWQETQYF; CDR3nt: TGTGCCAGCAGTGAATGGACAGGGTGGCAAGAGACCCAGTACTTC
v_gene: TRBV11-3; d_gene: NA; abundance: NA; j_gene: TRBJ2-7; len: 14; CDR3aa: CASSLADSSYEQYF; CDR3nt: TGTGCCAGCAGCTTAGCAGACAGTTCCTACGAGCAGTACTTC
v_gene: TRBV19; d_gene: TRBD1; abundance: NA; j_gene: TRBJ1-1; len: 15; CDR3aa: CASSMGDRERTEAFF; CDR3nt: TGTGCCAGTAGTATGGGGGACAGGGAGCGCACTGAAGCTTTCTTT
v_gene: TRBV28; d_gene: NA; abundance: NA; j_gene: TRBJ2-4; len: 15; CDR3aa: CASSLSGLPKNIQYF; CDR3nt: TGTGCCAGCAGTCTGAGCGGGTTACCCAAAAACATTCAGTACTTC
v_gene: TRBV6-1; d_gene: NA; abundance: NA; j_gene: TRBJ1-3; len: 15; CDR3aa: CASSEALTLGNTIYF; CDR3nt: TGTGCCAGCAGTGAAGCGCTAACGCTTGGAAACACCATATATTTT
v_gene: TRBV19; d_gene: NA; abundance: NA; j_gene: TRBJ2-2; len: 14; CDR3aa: CASSIQVNTGELFF; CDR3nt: TGTGCCAGTAGTATTCAGGTGAACACCGGGGAGCTGTTTTTT
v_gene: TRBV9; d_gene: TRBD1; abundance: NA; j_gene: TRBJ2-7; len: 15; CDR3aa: CASSLRGTANYEQYF; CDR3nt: TGTGCCAGCAGCCTCCGAGGGACAGCGAACTACGAGCAGTACTTC
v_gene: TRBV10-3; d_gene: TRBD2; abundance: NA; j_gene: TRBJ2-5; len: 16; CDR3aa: CAISKGSGRGQETQYF; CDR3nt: TGTGCCATCAGCAAGGGGAGCGGGAGAGGCCAAGAGACCCAGTACTTC
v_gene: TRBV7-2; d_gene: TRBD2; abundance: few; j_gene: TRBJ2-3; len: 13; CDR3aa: CASGLAGGDTQYF; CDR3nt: TGTGCCAGCGGGCTAGCGGGAGGGGACACGCAGTATTTT
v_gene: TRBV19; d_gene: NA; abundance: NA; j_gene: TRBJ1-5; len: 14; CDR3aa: CASSTTEGNQPQHF; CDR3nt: TGTGCCAGTAGTACGACCGAGGGCAATCAGCCCCAGCATTTT
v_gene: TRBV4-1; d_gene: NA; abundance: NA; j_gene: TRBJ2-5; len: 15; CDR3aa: CASSQAGGLGETQYF; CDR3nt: TGCGCCAGCAGCCAAGCGGGGGGCTTGGGAGAGACCCAGTACTTC
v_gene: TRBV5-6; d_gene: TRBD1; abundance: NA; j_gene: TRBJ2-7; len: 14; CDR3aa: CASSLGQGRYEQYF; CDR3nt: TGTGCCAGCAGCCTAGGACAGGGCAGGTACGAGCAGTACTTC
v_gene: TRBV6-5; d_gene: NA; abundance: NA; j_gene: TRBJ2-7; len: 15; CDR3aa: CASSPGLAFSYEQYF; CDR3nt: TGTGCCAGCAGCCCCGGCCTAGCGTTCTCCTACGAGCAGTACTTC
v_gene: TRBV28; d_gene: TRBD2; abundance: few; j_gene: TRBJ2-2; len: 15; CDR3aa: CASSWGTSLAGELFF; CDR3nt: TGTGCCAGCAGTTGGGGGACTAGCTTAGCCGGGGAGCTGTTTTTT
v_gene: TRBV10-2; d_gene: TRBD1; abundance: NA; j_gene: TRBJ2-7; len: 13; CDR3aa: CASSGTGGHEQYF; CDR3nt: TGCGCCAGCAGTGGGACAGGGGGCCACGAGCAGTACTTC
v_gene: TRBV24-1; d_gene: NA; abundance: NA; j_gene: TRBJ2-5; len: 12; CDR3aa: CATSGWAQTQYF; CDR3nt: TGTGCCACCAGTGGGTGGGCCCAGACCCAGTACTTC
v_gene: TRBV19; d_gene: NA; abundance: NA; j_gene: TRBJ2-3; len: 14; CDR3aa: CASSRPQAPDTQYF; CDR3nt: TGTGCCAGTAGTAGACCCCAGGCGCCAGATACGCAGTATTTT
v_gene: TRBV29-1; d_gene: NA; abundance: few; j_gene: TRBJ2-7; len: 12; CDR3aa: CSVEKTGNEQYF; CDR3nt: TGCAGCGTTGAAAAGACGGGGAACGAGCAGTACTTC
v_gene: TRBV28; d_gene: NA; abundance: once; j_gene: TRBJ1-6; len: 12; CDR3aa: CASSPDQGGLHF; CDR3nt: TGTGCCAGCAGTCCCGACCAGGGCGGCCTCCACTTT
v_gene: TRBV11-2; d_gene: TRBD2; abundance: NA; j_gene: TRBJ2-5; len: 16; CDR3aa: CASSLDTQAGVETQYF; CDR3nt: TGTGCCAGCAGCTTAGATACTCAGGCGGGAGTGGAGACCCAGTACTTC
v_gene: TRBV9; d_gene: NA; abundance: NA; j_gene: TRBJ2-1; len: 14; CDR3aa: CASSVVATYNEQFF; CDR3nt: TGTGCCAGCAGCGTAGTAGCGACCTACAATGAGCAGTTCTTC